This T cell receptor beta chain was found in a study of cytomegalovirus exposure and HLA in healthy donors. General study results and limits: Later examination showed HLA-associated TCR beta chains had greater clonal expansion than equally common others. Most of the TCR beta V segments (in an earlier analysis) were productive either about 90% or about 30% of the time. Follow-up analysis found HLA locus-dependent TCR association rates, highest for DRB1 and lowest for HLA-C.

Germline CDR1 and CDR2: MNHEY and SMNVEV (reference sequence). The CDR3 extends over 14 amino acids. Trimming shortened V by 2 bases and J by 3 bases, and 10 bases separated the two germline ends. PCR employed 60 Vbeta and 13 Jbeta primers. The method was immunoSEQ multiplex PCR; TCRdb's version includes in-frame clones alone and lacks a portion of them. The repertoire shows approximately 45,000 clones; the top ten hold less than 2.5%. With regard to this clone: Its antigen remains unknown.

Sequencing used PBMCs. The TCR originated in a woman aged 40 to 50 in good health and CMV-seronegative. This rearrangement joins TRBV27 to TRBJ1-1; maybe TRBD1 (6 bases). This chain's CDR3 is CASSLGGYYTEAFF. The CDR3 DNA reads TGTGCCAGCAGTTTAGGGGGCTACTACACTGAAGCTTTCTTT.